This T cell receptor beta chain emerged from a study of T cell repertoires in cytomegalovirus infection. One entry per CDR3 protein, called by TCRdb with MiXCR from the reads. The sample carries 400,000 to 550,000 distinct CDR3 sequences, around 11% recorded once. The CDR3 has 12 amino acids. Per germline, CDR1 SGHTA and CDR2 FQGNSA. V lost 6 bases to trimming and J lost 8 bases, with 13 bases between them. There are many counts of this clonotype. The sample was PBMCs. The genes are TRBV7-2 and TRBJ1-2; D may be TRBD1 (6 bases). The sequence came from a human donor in good health (CMV status not recorded). Some clones in this sample may be carry-over from other donors' samples. The CDR3 coding sequence is TGTGCCAGCAGATTTACAGGGAAGGGCTACACCTTC. Its protein is CASRFTGKGYTF.